One sample yielded the 11 T cell receptor beta chains listed below, sequenced in a study of T cell responses to AZD1222 COVID-19 vaccine. The method was immunoSEQ multiplex PCR; TCRdb's version includes in-frame clones alone and lacks a portion of them. Of more than 85,000 clones listed, roughly nine tenths are singletons. Specimen: peripheral blood, collected on day 0 of AZD1222 vaccination. The source of these receptors is an adult in good health.

The CDR3 loop reads CASSLVQGPGNTIYF. CDR3 bases: TGTGCCAGCAGCTTAGTTCAGGGCCCTGGAAACACCATATATTTT. V is TRBV7-6 and J is TRBJ1-3; weak D call: TRBD1 (5 bases). Germline V lookup: CDR1 SGHVS, CDR2 FNYEAQ. V lost 1 base and J lost 2, with 9 bases in between. CDR3 length: 15 residues.

The V call is TRBV18, the J call TRBJ1-5, with D unclear. V dropped 3 bases and J dropped 5 bases, with 11 bases sitting between them. CDR3 length: 14 amino acids. CDR1 and CDR2 (germline): KGHSH, LQKENI. CDR3: CASSPPRRHQPQHF. The DNA for the CDR3 is TGTGCCAGCTCACCCCCTAGGAGACATCAGCCCCAGCATTTT.

The chain recombines TRBV5-1 with TRBJ2-1; possibly TRBD1 for D (6 bases). Trimming took 5 bases from V and 0 from J, leaving 15 bases between them. Germline CDR1 is SGHRS and CDR2 is YFSETQ. This CDR3 region has 16 residues. CDR3 loop: CASRSSGASSYNEQFF. In DNA, the CDR3 is TGCGCCAGCAGGTCCTCAGGGGCGAGCTCCTACAATGAGCAGTTCTTC.

This clone was recorded once. This chain links TRBV28 with TRBJ2-7, with D unclear. The CDR3 contains 11 residues. Trimming stripped 8 bases from V and 4 bases from J, with 9 bases between. CDR1 is MDHEN and CDR2 is SYDVKM in the germline V gene. The CDR3 DNA sequence: TGTGCCAGCCGACGGAATTACGAGCAGTACTTC. This gives the protein CASRRNYEQYF.

J is TRBJ2-1 and V is TRBV7-3, with D possibly being TRBD1 or TRBD2 (5 bases each). V was cut by 5 bases and J by 8 bases, with 13 bases left in between. Germline CDR1 reads SGHTA; CDR2 reads FQGTGA. The CDR3 is 13 residues long. CDR3 loop: CASSPGLAYEQFF. CDR3 nucleotide sequence: TGTGCCAGCAGCCCGGGGCTAGCCTATGAGCAGTTCTTC. Filled out from reference TRBV7-3 and TRBJ2-1, the complete variable domain reads GAGVSQTPSNKVTEKGKYVELRCDPISGHTALYWYRQSLGQGPEFLIYFQGTGAADDSGLPNDRFFAVRPEGSVSTLKIQRTERGDSAVYLCASSPGLAYEQFFGPGTRLTVL.

The rearrangement joins TRBV12-3 or TRBV12-4 to TRBJ2-7; 10 nucleotides line up with TRBD2. After removal of 8 bases from V and 10 bases from J, the junction contained 8 bases not matched to a gene. The CDR3 runs 12 residues. DNA for the CDR3: TGTGCCAGCTCTAGCGGGAGCCTCGGACAGTACTTC. It encodes CASSSGSLGQYF.

V is TRBV2 and J is TRBJ1-1; 8 nucleotides align to TRBD1. V shed 8 bases, J shed 0 bases, and the junction held 11 bases outside the gene matches. Germline assignment: CDR1 SNHLY and CDR2 FYNNEI. The CDR3 spans 16 residues. The DNA of the CDR3 is TGTGCCAGCCTCCCACAGGGGGGGTCGATGAACACTGAAGCTTTCTTT. Amino acids: CASLPQGGSMNTEAFF.

This chain's CDR3 is CASSIVGGSSGNTIYF. The DNA of the CDR3 is TGTGCCAGTAGTATAGTTGGCGGAAGCTCTGGAAACACCATATATTTT. This rearrangement joins TRBV19 to TRBJ1-3; D gene ambiguous. CDR1 is LNHDA and CDR2 is SQIVND in the germline V gene (reference sequence). Deletions cut 1 base from V and 0 bases from J, with 10 bases between. This CDR3 comprises 16 residues.

The chain uses TRBV21-1 and TRBJ1-3; the tabulated D call, TRBD1, remains unverified against the DNA. TRBV21-1 is marked as a pseudogene. The CDR3 consists of 15 residues. The CDR3 protein is CASSKGGDRPSTIYF. CDR3 in DNA: TGTGCCAGCAGCAAAGGGGGGGACAGGCCCAGCACCATATATTTT.

The chain carries TRBV6-5 and TRBJ1-5; D might be TRBD1 (5 bases). Trimming stripped 4 bases from V and 4 bases from J, with 17 bases between. Germline CDR1 is MNHEY and CDR2 is SVGAGI. The CDR3 sequence is 16 residues long. Here the CDR3 DNA reads TGTGCCAGCAGTTGGAGCCGGGACCCCGGAAATCAGCCCCAGCATTTT. Its protein product is CASSWSRDPGNQPQHF.

The rearrangement links TRBV2 to TRBJ2-5; tentatively, D is TRBD2 (7 bases). The CDR3 loop spans 14 amino acids. Deletions cut 5 bases from V and 5 bases from J, with 15 bases between. Germline V gene lookup returns CDR1 SNHLY and CDR2 FYNNEI. Written as DNA, the CDR3 is TGTGCCAGCAGTCAGGGGAGGGAGAGGGAGACCCAGTACTTC. This translates into CASSQGRERETQYF.